A single sample is the source of the 28 T cell receptor beta chains below, sequenced in a study of T-cell reconstitution after alpha-beta-depleted transplantation in children. Unique molecular identifiers featured in how the TCRbeta library was prepared. TCRdb re-called the PCR reads with MiXCR, one entry per CDR3 protein. The sample carries more than 400,000 distinct CDR3 sequences, over 40% recorded once. Source: PBMCs, taken before TCRalphabeta/CD19-depleted stem cell transplant. The receptors originated from a girl aged 2-9 years with aplastic anemia, due to receive a stem cell transplant.

This clonotype was seen ten or more times. V is TRBV9 and J is TRBJ2-1, with 13 bases that match TRBD2. The CDR3 is made up of 15 amino acids. Germline trimming cut 4 bases from V and 7 bases from J; bases unmatched to any gene: 5. CDR1 is SGDLS, CDR2 YYNGEE, per germline. The CDR3 loop reads CASSLRTSGSNEQFF. Here the CDR3 DNA reads TGTGCCAGCAGCCTTCGGACTAGCGGGAGTAATGAGCAGTTCTTC.

CDR3 loop: CASTAGGSYEQYF. The CDR3 DNA reads TGTGCCAGCACCGCAGGGGGCTCCTACGAGCAGTACTTC. This chain uses TRBV2 with TRBJ2-7; 7 bases line up with TRBD1. V lost 7 bases, J lost 0 bases, and 3 bases stayed unmatched. The CDR3 consists of 13 residues. Per germline, CDR1 SNHLY and CDR2 FYNNEI.

The rearrangement links TRBV11-1 to TRBJ1-1, with D perhaps TRBD1 (5 bases). Trimming took 4 bases from V and 0 from J, leaving 12 bases between them. The CDR3 runs 15 residues. The germline CDR1 and CDR2 sequences are SGHAT and FQDESV (reference sequence). This CDR3 reads CASSSGGVMNTEAFF. CDR3 sequence (DNA): TGTGCCAGCAGCTCCGGGGGGGTCATGAACACTGAAGCTTTCTTT.

The gene calls are TRBV12-3 or TRBV12-4 and TRBJ2-3; D may be TRBD2 (6 bases). V dropped 3 bases and J dropped 1 base, with 14 bases sitting between them. The CDR3 runs 16 residues. Here the CDR3 DNA reads TGTGCCAGCAGTTTTAGTATAGGGGAGGGCACAGATACGCAGTATTTT. It yields the protein CASSFSIGEGTDTQYF.

Comments on this clonotype: This sequence may be a read error, since a much larger clone differs from it by one base. The CDR3 DNA is TGTGCCAGCAAAAAGGGCGCAGGCAGGGGACGTGAAAAACTGTTTTTT. Protein: CASKKGAGRGREKLFF. The V gene is TRBV6-1, the J gene TRBJ1-4, with a tentative D call TRBD1 (6 bases). The V end was cut by 7 bases, the J end by 7 bases, with 22 bases between. Germline V gene sequence: CDR1 MNHNS, CDR2 SASEGT. The CDR3 covers 16 residues.

The rearrangement joins TRBV20-1 to TRBJ2-7, with 10 bases aligning to TRBD2. This CDR3 contains 16 residues. The trim removed 7 bases at V and 4 bases at J, leaving 16 bases unmatched. Germline-derived CDR1 and CDR2 are DFQATT and SNEGSKA (reference sequence). The CDR3 DNA sequence: TGCAGTGTTCCTGTACCTAGCGGGAGTGTGGTATACGAGCAGTACTTC. Amino acid sequence: CSVPVPSGSVVYEQYF.

The chain joins TRBV5-6 to TRBJ2-1; the D is unclear. From germline, CDR1 is SGHDT and CDR2 YYEEEE. This CDR3 contains 14 residues. Trimming shortened V by 4 bases and J by 3 bases, and 11 bases separated the two germline ends. CDR3 sequence: CASSTPRDYNEQFF. The CDR3 DNA follows: TGTGCCAGCAGCACACCAAGGGACTACAATGAGCAGTTCTTC.

In this sample, this clonotype turned up a few times. The chain has TRBV7-2 and TRBJ2-4; possibly TRBD1 for D (6 bases). The germline gives CDR1 SGHTA, CDR2 FQGNSA. Trimming stripped 3 bases from V and 3 bases from J, with 15 bases between. The CDR3 spans 16 residues. The CDR3, as DNA: TGTGCCAGCAGCTTTTCAGGGGTATTAGGCAAAAACATTCAGTACTTC. This gives the protein CASSFSGVLGKNIQYF.

The sample holds one count of this clonotype. This sequence joins TRBV29-1 and TRBJ1-2; TRBD1 is a possible D gene (6 bases). CDR1 and CDR2 (germline): SQVTM, ANQGSEA. Trimming shortened V by 3 bases and J by 3 bases, and 11 bases separated the two germline ends. The CDR3 covers 13 residues. The CDR3 here is CSVDRGQYYGYTF. The CDR3 DNA follows: TGCAGCGTTGACAGGGGCCAGTACTATGGCTACACCTTC.

This clonotype showed up just a few times. This sequence joins TRBV27 and TRBJ2-3; D is ambiguous. Germline V gene sequence: CDR1 MNHEY, CDR2 SMNVEV (reference sequence). The length of the CDR3 is 13 residues. Deletions cut 1 base from V and 3 bases from J, with 5 bases between. The CDR3 here is CASSLYRTDTQYF. In DNA form, the CDR3 reads TGTGCCAGCAGTTTATATAGAACAGATACGCAGTATTTT.

This clonotype was seen at least ten times. The V gene is TRBV2, the J gene TRBJ2-1; no clear D gene. CDR1 SNHLY and CDR2 FYNNEI come from the germline V gene. This CDR3 contains 11 residues. The V gene lost 10 bases and the J gene lost 5 bases, with 9 bases spanning the gap. CDR3 region: CATVGNNEQFF. As DNA, the CDR3 is TGTGCCACCGTGGGGAACAATGAGCAGTTCTTC.

There are many counts of this clonotype. The chain couples TRBV2 to TRBJ2-7; D perhaps matches TRBD1 (6 bases). Germline V gives CDR1 SNHLY, CDR2 FYNNEI. V was trimmed by 8 bases and J by 4 bases, leaving 9 bases between them. This CDR3 contains 11 residues. CDR3 DNA sequence: TGTGCCAGCCACACAGGGTACGAGCAGTACTTC. This sequence encodes CASHTGYEQYF.

The count of this clonotype is one. This chain links TRBV6-5 with TRBJ1-4; no definite D call. Trimming cost V 0 bases and J 5 bases, with 22 bases left between them. CDR3 length equals 19 residues. CDR1 and CDR2 from the germline V gene are MNHEY and SVGAGI. CDR3 sequence reads: CASSYSIFHVPGQNEKLFF. DNA for the CDR3: TGTGCCAGCAGTTACTCGATTTTTCATGTCCCAGGCCAGAATGAAAAACTGTTTTTT.

This clonotype was seen a few times. The J gene is TRBJ1-2, the V gene TRBV20-1; no reliable D call. CDR1 and CDR2 from the germline V gene are DFQATT and SNEGSKA (reference sequence). The V and J ends lost 1 base and 2 bases respectively, with 5 bases between them. The length of the CDR3 is 12 residues. Here the CDR3 DNA reads TGCAGTGCTAGAGTTACAAACTATGGCTACACCTTC. The encoded protein is CSARVTNYGYTF.

The CDR3 loop is CSARLGQAANYGYTF. DNA of the CDR3: TGCAGTGCGCGTTTGGGACAGGCCGCTAACTATGGCTACACCTTC. The chain uses TRBV20-1 and TRBJ1-2; TRBD1 agrees at 8 bases. The trim removed 6 bases at V and 0 bases at J, leaving 9 bases unmatched. This CDR3 is built from 15 residues. CDR1 is DFQATT, CDR2 SNEGSKA, per germline (reference sequence).

This clonotype was observed a few times. The chain uses TRBV27 and TRBJ2-4; the D is unclear. Germline CDR1 is MNHEY and CDR2 is SMNVEV (reference sequence). The CDR3 is 14 amino acids. V dropped 7 bases and J dropped 3 bases, with 13 bases sitting between them. The CDR3 region is CASMAFWGKNIQYF. DNA for the CDR3: TGTGCCAGCATGGCCTTCTGGGGCAAAAACATTCAGTACTTC.

The chain carries TRBV28 and TRBJ2-7, with D uncertain. The V end was cut by 5 bases, the J end by 7 bases, with 12 bases between. The CDR3 sequence is 12 residues long. CDR1 and CDR2 (germline): MDHEN, SYDVKM. CDR3 sequence (DNA): TGTGCCAGCAGTCTCGGGTTCGTAGAGCAGTACTTC. Protein sequence: CASSLGFVEQYF.

CDR3 nucleotide sequence: TGTGCCAGCAGTCTCTCTCGACGGGACCCCGAGTACTTC. Its translation: CASSLSRRDPEYF. This sequence joins TRBV28 and TRBJ2-5, with D tentatively TRBD1 or TRBD2 (5 bases each). The CDR3 sequence is 13 residues long. Germline values: CDR1 MDHEN, CDR2 SYDVKM. V lost 5 bases, J lost 12 bases, and 19 bases lay in between.

There are many counts of this clonotype. This chain joins TRBV21-1 and TRBJ2-1; no DNA check was done on the table's D call, TRBD2. TRBV21-1 corresponds to a pseudogene. This CDR3 comprises 16 residues. The CDR3 DNA sequence: TGTGCCAGCAGCAAAGAAGTGACTAGCGGTTACAATGAGCAGTTCTTC. Protein product: CASSKEVTSGYNEQFF.

The V and J genes are TRBV28 and TRBJ2-7, with D tentatively TRBD1 (6 bases). CDR1 and CDR2 from the germline V gene are MDHEN and SYDVKM. The CDR3 spans 12 residues. V dropped 6 bases and J dropped 2 bases, with 8 bases sitting between them. CDR3 sequence: CASRDSTYEQYF. DNA for the CDR3: TGTGCCAGCAGGGACAGTACCTACGAGCAGTACTTC.

In this sample, this clonotype turned up many times. CDR3 DNA sequence: TGTGCCAGCAGCTTCCTGCGGGAGGGCCGGGAGACCCAGTACTTC. It translates to CASSFLREGRETQYF. The V gene is TRBV7-2, the J gene TRBJ2-5; 9 bases fit TRBD2. After removal of 3 bases from V and 5 bases from J, the junction contained 7 bases not matched to a gene. The CDR3 extends over 15 amino acids. Germline V gene lookup returns CDR1 SGHTA and CDR2 FQGNSA.

This chain joins TRBV28 and TRBJ1-4, with TRBD1 matching 8 bases. CDR1 and CDR2 from the germline V gene are MDHEN and SYDVKM. The CDR3 contains 16 residues. With 3 bases clipped from V and 6 bases from J, the junction kept 9 bases outside the gene matches. CDR3 nucleotide sequence: TGTGCCAGCAGTTTCTCCCCAGGGGGCTGGTATGAAAAACTGTTTTTT. The encoded protein is CASSFSPGGWYEKLFF. Drawing the rest from reference TRBV28 and TRBJ1-4, the complete variable domain is DVKVTQSSRYLVKRTGEKVFLECVQDMDHENMFWYRQDPGLGLRLIYFSYDVKMKEKGDIPEGYSVSREKKERFSLILESASTNQTSMYLCASSFSPGGWYEKLFFGSGTQLSVL.

The chain links TRBV29-1 to TRBJ2-5; the D is unclear. Germline V CDR1 and CDR2: SQVTM, ANQGSEA. There are 12 residues in the CDR3. Trimming took off 8 bases at V and 0 bases at J, with 10 bases between the two ends. The CDR3 nucleotides are TGCAGCTTCCGAGAGTACCAAGAGACCCAGTACTTC. The encoded protein is CSFREYQETQYF.

This clonotype was found many times. The CDR3 spells CASSSTNYNEQFF. CDR3 DNA: TGTGCCAGCAGTTCAACGAACTACAATGAGCAGTTCTTC. The chain uses TRBV12-3 or TRBV12-4 and TRBJ2-1; D remains ambiguous. The CDR3 is made up of 13 amino acids. Trimming removed 4 bases at V and 3 bases at J, with 7 bases between.

The chain combines TRBV10-1 with TRBJ1-1; 7 bases are a match to TRBD1. The ends lost 4 bases at V and 5 bases at J; junction bases unmatched: 4. The length of the CDR3 is 13 residues. Germline lookup yields CDR1 WNHNN and CDR2 SYGVQD (reference sequence). The CDR3 DNA is TGCGCCAGCAGTGGATCAGGGGGAACTGAAGCTTTCTTT. Amino acid sequence: CASSGSGGTEAFF.

This chain connects TRBV5-1 to TRBJ2-5; D is uncertain. Trimming left V 0 bases short and J 5 bases short, with 8 bases between. This CDR3 region has 13 residues. The germline V gene encodes CDR1 SGHRS and CDR2 YFSETQ. CDR3 DNA: TGCGCCAGCAGCTTGGGTGAAGGGGAGACCCAGTACTTC. It is translated as CASSLGEGETQYF.

This clonotype showed up many times. The V call is TRBV20-1, the J call TRBJ2-7; 7 positions match TRBD2. CDR1 and CDR2 (germline): DFQATT, SNEGSKA (reference sequence). V lost 3 bases, J lost 5 bases, and 13 bases stayed unmatched. The CDR3 consists of 15 residues. DNA for the CDR3: TGCAGTGCTAGTTACGCAGGGAGGGGCATTAACGAGCAGTACTTC. Its translation is CSASYAGRGINEQYF.

This clonotype was seen at least ten times. The V and J genes are TRBV12-3 or TRBV12-4 and TRBJ1-2; no clear D gene. This CDR3 is built from 13 residues. Trimming pared 2 bases from V and 6 bases from J, leaving 10 bases between. CDR3 nucleotides: TGTGCCAGCAGTTTACAGGAGGCCAATGGCTACACCTTC. As protein: CASSLQEANGYTF.